This T cell receptor beta chain came from a study of breast tumors, draining lymph nodes, adjacent tissues (dated by TCRdb to 2016 to 2018). For the wider study: The study compared TCR beta repertoires across tumor, adjacent nontumor tissue and axillary lymph nodes from breast cancer patients. The study aimed to assess the relationships and possible T-cell exchange between tumor, surrounding tissue and draining lymph node repertoires in human breast cancer. Results the study describes overall, beyond this receptor: Tumor T-cell repertoires showed less diversity than lymph node repertoires and more diversity than nontumor tissue repertoires, and tumor T-cell repertoires showed preferential V and J gene usage. Tumor and nontumor tissue repertoires were significantly more similar in luminal-like than in basal-like breast cancer. A scenario in which most tumor T cells derive from the lymph node and then expand within tumor tissue was judged to be consistent with the data. The study presented the conclusion that tumor T cells originate in lymph nodes as consistent with a hypothesis, not as something directly demonstrated.

For this clonotype: What antigen it recognizes has not been identified. Since a much larger clone is just one base distant, this may be a read error.

The reads were generated on an Illumina HiSeq 2000. TCR beta chain libraries were generated through multiplex PCR amplification. High-throughput sequencing was used to analyze the amplified TCR beta chain products. The public sequencing data were trimmed at Q25 with fastp and processed into clonotypes with MiXCR by TCRdb, which kept only in-frame beta chains. All rows with the same CDR3 protein become a single entry with the most common DNA and genes. This sample is represented by roughly 80,000 distinct CDR3 sequences; approximately 19% of them were singletons. Around 2.5% of the sample lies in the top ten. The axillary draining lymph nodes of breast cancer patients were the source of the lymph node samples. The germline V gene (reference sequence) provides CDR1 GTSNPN and CDR2 SVGIG. Counted from cysteine to phenylalanine, this CDR3 has 13 amino acids. This entry keeps only the CDR3 DNA: 39 bases, framed from base 1.

Sequenced input: axillary lymph node tissue. This chain joins TRBV30 to TRBJ2-5, with 11 bases aligning to TRBD1. The source of this sequence is a female donor with breast cancer. Some clones in this sample may be carry-over from other donors' samples. The CDR3 region reads CAWKDRGLETQHF. In nucleotide form, the sequence is TGTGCCTGGAAGGACAGGGGGCTAGAGACCCAGCACTTC.